This T cell receptor beta chain was sequenced for a study of radiotherapy plus CTLA-4 blockade in lung cancer. Findings of the study overall: Alongside interferon-beta, early blood T cell clone dynamics were reportedly the best predictor of response. Blood TCR clones of tumor origin expanded after radiotherapy plus ipilimumab.

Alongside CTLA-4 blockade with ipilimumab, patients with chemo-refractory metastatic non-small-cell lung cancer received focal radiation. About this clone itself: The antigen remains unidentified.

The V gene lost 4 bases and the J gene lost 2 bases, with 9 bases spanning the gap. CDR1 SEHNR and CDR2 FQNEAQ come from the germline V gene (reference sequence). CDR3 size: 13 residues. Assay: immunoSEQ multiplex PCR; the TCRdb copy retains only in-frame clones and omits some. The table records more than 60,000 clones, approximately 76% of them present only once. The chain couples TRBV7-9 to TRBJ2-7; the D is unclear. The receptor was derived from a human donor with non-small cell lung cancer who had a complete response to radiotherapy plus ipilimumab. Specimen: peripheral blood, collected from a patient treated with radiotherapy plus ipilimumab. The CDR3 protein is CASSSTEAYEQYF. Written as DNA, the CDR3 is TGTGCCAGCAGCTCCACCGAGGCCTACGAGCAGTACTTC.